The TCR beta chain described here comes from a study of blood T cell repertoires in COVID-19. Study context: Whether acute or convalescent, the COVID-19 samples came from the United States, Italy and Spain. T cells, B-cell-depleted T cells, or PBMCs provided the cDNA or gDNA that served as material.

Trimming removed 3 bases at V and 4 bases at J, with 9 bases between. The CDR3 sequence is 13 residues long. In germline, CDR1 is LGHDT, CDR2 YNNKEL (reference sequence). How the authors handled the data: Researchers report that nucleated cell counts were estimated from reference gene primer amplification. Libraries were prepared by immunoSEQ multiplex PCR; TCRdb keeps only in-frame clonotypes and omits some of them. That table furnishes V, J and clone size, whereas the DNA furnished D and trimming. This table holds approximately 180,000 clones, approximately 90% found once. The chain has TRBV3-1 (or the pseudogene TRBV3-2) and TRBJ1-1; maybe TRBD1 (5 bases). The sample taken for sequencing was peripheral blood. This clonotype originated in a middle-aged man with active or convalescent COVID-19. The CDR3 here is CASSHRESTEAFF. The CDR3 DNA follows: TGTGCCAGCAGCCACAGGGAAAGCACTGAAGCTTTCTTT.